This TCR beta chain is drawn from a study of blood T cell repertoires in COVID-19. How the authors handled the data: Cell counts per sample came from amplifying reference gene primers. Assay used: immunoSEQ multiplex PCR; TCRdb lists only in-frame clones, some missing. V and J calls plus clone size are reproduced from that table; the DNA served to infer D and trimming. This repertoire shows 140,000 to 150,000 clones, roughly nine tenths found once; its top ten account for 2.5%. Per germline, CDR1 SQVTM and CDR2 ANQGSEA. The length of the CDR3 is 14 residues. V dropped 7 bases and J dropped 3; count of bases not matched to a gene: 10.

J is TRBJ2-7 and V is TRBV29-1; 9 bases are a match to TRBD1. The sequenced sample was peripheral blood. The clonotype was recovered from a human donor with COVID-19, enrolled during active disease. The donor label of this sample is uncertain. Here the CDR3 reads CSAVRDRGIYEQYF. CDR3 in DNA: TGCAGCGCAGTCCGTGACAGGGGGATCTACGAGCAGTACTTC.